The clone carrying this T cell receptor beta chain showed up many times. Trimming left V 5 bases short and J 3 bases short, with 7 bases between. The CDR3 extends over 12 amino acids. These data are taken from a study of T cells in Graves' hyperthyroidism and ophthalmopathy. From RNA transcripts, TCR beta CDR3 regions were amplified. Researchers ran a first-round RT-PCR on the TCR CDR3 using the HTBI primer set. TCRdb ran MiXCR on the multiplex PCR reads and lists one entry per CDR3 protein. The data hold fewer than 500,000 distinct CDR3 sequences, with roughly 12% observed a single time. The chain combines TRBV12-3 or TRBV12-4 with TRBJ1-1; D gene uncertain. Material: blood. The receptor was derived from a man younger than 40 with Graves' hyperthyroidism that later progressed to Graves' ophthalmopathy. As DNA, the CDR3 is TGTGCCAGCAGTCGGACCTACACTGAAGCTTTCTTT. It encodes CASSRTYTEAFF.